This TCR beta chain was identified in a study of blood T cell repertoires in COVID-19. Under the authors' procedure: The assay estimated nucleated cells by amplifying reference gene primers. This table comes from immunoSEQ multiplex PCR, and its TCRdb copy is limited to in-frame clones, with some not included. D and trimming were read from the DNA, whereas the V and J calls and clone size are those reported in that table. The repertoire holds roughly 100,000 clones, with around 90% as singletons. CDR1 and CDR2 from the germline V gene are DFQATT and SNEGSKA (reference sequence). The CDR3 sequence is 16 residues long. V lost 3 bases, J lost 3 bases, and 10 bases stayed unmatched.

This sequence originates from a woman aged 70 to 79 with acute or convalescent COVID-19. The sample taken for sequencing was peripheral blood. The rearrangement joins TRBV20-1 to TRBJ2-1, with 8 bases aligning to TRBD1. The CDR3 coding sequence is TGCAGTGCTAGTTCTTTTTTAGGACAGGGCTACAATGAGCAGTTCTTC. It translates to CSASSFLGQGYNEQFF.